The 19 T cell receptor beta chains below come from one sample, sequenced in a study of shared clonotypes between healthy human individuals. Clones were sequenced by immunoSEQ multiplex PCR, and TCRdb holds only the in-frame ones, with some missing. The sample shows approximately 1.5 million clones, 95% to 99% of them seen only once. The sample consisted of naive CD4+ T cells sorted from blood. As for subset: CD45RA+ positively selected. Source of these receptors: a man aged 30 to 45 in good health.

The V gene is TRBV27, the J gene TRBJ1-5; D gene ambiguous. V dropped 4 bases and J dropped 0 bases, with 16 bases sitting between them. Germline CDR1 and CDR2: MNHEY and SMNVEV (reference sequence). CDR3 size: 17 residues. The chain's CDR3 is CASSSPPPGYSNQPQHF. The CDR3, as DNA: TGTGCCAGCAGTTCACCTCCACCGGGGTATAGCAATCAGCCCCAGCATTTT.

This sequence joins TRBV5-1 and TRBJ2-7; 8 nucleotides align to TRBD1. The V gene's germline CDR1 is SGHRS and CDR2 YFSETQ. V shed 4 bases, J shed 2 bases, and the junction held 11 bases outside the gene matches. The CDR3 runs to 16 residues. DNA for the CDR3: TGCGCCAGCAGCCCAAGGACAGGGAAGGGTCCCTACGAGCAGTACTTC. It codes for CASSPRTGKGPYEQYF.

The J gene is TRBJ1-4, the V gene TRBV28; 9 bases agree with TRBD1. Unmatched junction bases numbered 12, after V lost 5 bases and J lost 8 bases. This CDR3 region has 16 residues. Germline V gives CDR1 MDHEN, CDR2 SYDVKM. CDR3: CASSPLGTGRHEKLFF. The CDR3 nucleotides are TGTGCCAGCAGTCCGTTGGGGACAGGGAGGCACGAAAAACTGTTTTTT.

The chain is built from TRBV9 and TRBJ2-3, with 7 bases lining up with TRBD1. This CDR3 has 16 residues. CDR1 is SGDLS, CDR2 YYNGEE, per germline. The ends lost 2 bases at V and 2 bases at J; junction bases unmatched: 8. The chain's CDR3 is CASSVRQGTFTDTQYF. The CDR3 nucleotides are TGTGCCAGCAGCGTCCGACAGGGCACCTTCACAGATACGCAGTATTTT.

The V gene is TRBV10-3, the J gene TRBJ2-5, with TRBD2 matching over 7 bases. This CDR3 region has 14 residues. The ends lost 6 bases at V and 4 bases at J; junction bases unmatched: 8. CDR1 is ENHRY and CDR2 is SYGVKD in the germline V gene. CDR3: CAIRAGRAAETQYF. In DNA form, the CDR3 reads TGTGCCATCAGGGCAGGGAGGGCCGCAGAGACCCAGTACTTC.

The genes are TRBV27 and TRBJ2-7; 10 bases are shared with TRBD2. Trimming removed 5 bases from V and 1 base from J; junction bases left unmatched: 14. Germline assignment: CDR1 MNHEY and CDR2 SMNVEV (reference sequence). The CDR3 is 18 amino acids. CDR3 residues: CASSDGWGLAGGSYEQYF. The CDR3 DNA reads as TGTGCCAGCAGTGACGGGTGGGGTTTAGCGGGAGGATCCTACGAGCAGTACTTC.

This rearrangement joins TRBV10-3 to TRBJ2-1; TRBD2 matches at 9 bases. Germline V gene sequence: CDR1 ENHRY, CDR2 SYGVKD. The CDR3 spans 13 residues. With V trimmed by 2 bases and J by 9 bases, 2 bases remained unmatched. CDR3 bases: TGTGCCATCAGTGAGGCGGGAGGGTTTGAGCAGTTCTTC. It is translated as CAISEAGGFEQFF.

The CDR3 protein is CASSPPGTDQETQYF. In nucleotides, the CDR3 is TGTGCCAGCAGCCCTCCGGGGACCGACCAAGAGACCCAGTACTTC. The chain has TRBV5-4 and TRBJ2-5; D possibly matches TRBD1 or TRBD2 (5 bases each). Per germline, CDR1 SGHNT and CDR2 YYREEE (reference sequence). V was pared by 4 bases and J by 0 bases, with 13 bases between. The CDR3 has 15 residues. Drawing the rest from reference TRBV5-4 and TRBJ2-5, the complete variable domain is ETGVTQSPTHLIKTRGQQVTLRCSSQSGHNTVSWYQQALGQGPQFIFQYYREEENGRGNFPPRFSGLQFPNYSSELNVNALELDDSALYLCASSPPGTDQETQYFGPGTRLLVL.

V gene TRBV10-1 combines with J gene TRBJ2-1; a weak D match, TRBD2 (6 bases). V was clipped by 3 bases and J by 5 bases, with 14 bases between them. Germline CDR1 is WNHNN and CDR2 is SYGVQD (reference sequence). The CDR3 loop spans 15 amino acids. CDR3 DNA sequence: TGCGCCAGCAGTGACGGGGCAGGGAGGCACAATGAGCAGTTCTTC. It is translated as CASSDGAGRHNEQFF.

The chain is built from TRBV5-8 and TRBJ1-3; tentatively, D is TRBD1 (5 bases). CDR1 is SGHTS, CDR2 YDEGEE, per germline. This CDR3 is 16 amino acids long. Between the trimmed V and J ends, which lost 4 bases and 0 bases, there was a span of 14 bases. CDR3 protein: CASSPGTASSGNTIYF. CDR3 DNA sequence: TGTGCCAGCAGCCCAGGGACGGCCAGCTCTGGAAACACCATATATTTT.

The V gene is TRBV7-2, the J gene TRBJ1-1; possibly TRBD1 for D (5 bases). The V end lost 2 bases, the J end lost 4 bases, and 14 bases lay between the germline ends. Germline V CDR1 and CDR2: SGHTA, FQGNSA. The CDR3 loop spans 15 amino acids. The chain's CDR3 is CASSLWQGASTEAFF. For the CDR3, the DNA is TGTGCCAGCAGCTTATGGCAGGGAGCTTCCACTGAAGCTTTCTTT.

The rearrangement links TRBV9 to TRBJ2-7; 8 bases fit TRBD2. CDR1 is SGDLS and CDR2 is YYNGEE in the germline V gene. CDR3 length: 17 residues. V dropped 2 bases and J dropped 0; count of bases not matched to a gene: 10. The CDR3 loop is CASSVGIAGWGSYEQYF. The CDR3 region has the DNA TGTGCCAGCAGCGTGGGGATAGCGGGGTGGGGCTCCTACGAGCAGTACTTC. The full variable domain, rest sourced from reference TRBV9 and TRBJ2-7, is DSGVTQTPKHLITATGQRVTLRCSPRSGDLSVYWYQQSLDQGLQFLIQYYNGEERAKGNILERFSAQQFPDLHSELNLSSLELGDSALYFCASSVGIAGWGSYEQYFGPGTRLTVT.

The V call is TRBV19, the J call TRBJ2-5, with 13 bases lining up with TRBD2. The germline V gene has CDR1 LNHDA and CDR2 SQIVND (reference sequence). CDR3 length equals 16 residues. J lost 4 bases, V lost 7 bases, and 9 bases had no gene match. DNA for the CDR3: TGTGCCAGTATGCCGGGACTAGCGGGGATCGGAGAGACCCAGTACTTC. Protein product: CASMPGLAGIGETQYF.

The chain uses TRBV7-9 and TRBJ2-7, with D possibly TRBD1 on 5 matching bases. Trimming cost V 5 bases and J 6 bases, with 11 bases left between them. Germline loops: CDR1 SEHNR, CDR2 FQNEAQ (reference sequence). The CDR3 totals 12 residues. In DNA form, the CDR3 reads TGTGCCAGCAGCCCGACAGCACTCGAGCAGTACTTC. This encodes CASSPTALEQYF.

The CDR3 reads CASSQTGTNGYTF. CDR3 DNA: TGTGCCAGCAGCCAGACAGGAACCAATGGCTACACCTTC. The rearrangement joins TRBV6-6 to TRBJ1-2; D may be TRBD1 (6 bases). The length of the CDR3 is 13 residues. Trimming removed 6 bases at V and 6 bases at J, with 14 bases between. CDR1 and CDR2 from the germline V gene are MNHNY and SVGAGI (reference sequence).

V gene TRBV5-4 combines with J gene TRBJ2-1, with no clear D. V lost 3 bases and J lost 4, with 5 bases in between. Germline V lookup: CDR1 SGHNT, CDR2 YYREEE (reference sequence). The CDR3 runs to 12 residues. The CDR3 protein is CASSSIYNEQFF. The CDR3, as DNA: TGTGCCAGCAGCTCTATATACAATGAGCAGTTCTTC.

This clone was seen only once. Other DNA sequences in the sample encode the same CDR3. The chain uses TRBV5-1 and TRBJ1-4; TRBD1 matches at 7 bases. The ends lost 1 base at V and 0 bases at J; junction bases unmatched: 0. Germline lookup yields CDR1 SGHRS and CDR2 YFSETQ. This CDR3 comprises 15 residues. The CDR3: CASSLQGATNEKLFF. CDR3 coding DNA: TGCGCCAGCAGCTTGCAGGGGGCAACTAATGAAAAACTGTTTTTT. The variable domain in full, completed from reference TRBV5-1 and TRBJ1-4, reads KAGVTQTPRYLIKTRGQQVTLSCSPISGHRSVSWYQQTPGQGLQFLFEYFSETQRNKGNFPGRFSGRQFSNSRSEMNVSTLELGDSALYLCASSLQGATNEKLFFGSGTQLSVL.

This chain connects TRBV5-1 to TRBJ2-6; no firm D call. Germline loops: CDR1 SGHRS, CDR2 YFSETQ. The CDR3 is made up of 16 amino acids. The V and J ends lost 0 bases and 0 bases respectively, with 7 bases between them. The CDR3 nucleotides read TGCGCCAGCAGCTTGGGAGAGAGCTCTGGGGCCAACGTCCTGACTTTC. Translated: CASSLGESSGANVLTF.

This sequence joins TRBV7-8 and TRBJ2-3; D possibly corresponds to TRBD1 (6 bases). Germline V gives CDR1 SGHVS, CDR2 FQNEAQ. The V and J ends lost 4 bases and 2 bases respectively, with 13 bases between them. This CDR3 has 15 residues. Written as DNA, the CDR3 is TGTGCCAGCAGCTGGAGGACAGCCTCCACAGATACGCAGTATTTT. This sequence encodes CASSWRTASTDTQYF.